The 22 T cell receptor beta chains presented below share a single source sample, sequenced in a study of beta chain features in type 1 diabetes (dated by TCRdb to the late 2010s). General study outcomes and caveats: Type 1 diabetes patients showed a moderate but significant shortening of TCRB CDR3 length in all four CD4+ subsets.

The antigens of these receptors remain unknown. Libraries were constructed by the immunoSEQ multiplex PCR assay. The High Capacity cDNA Reverse Transcription Kit was used to reverse transcribe all of the isolated RNA, meaning that expressed TCRB transcripts were what got sequenced. TCRdb stores this immuneACCESS table with in-frame sequences only. Part of the clones is absent; in the studies checked, under half of the shortfall reflects unresolved V genes, and no reason is known for the rest. Counted in this sample were fewer than 300,000 clones; roughly a tenth of them appeared once. More than 0.015% of the sample belongs to the ten largest clones. The specimen sequenced was naive CD4+ T cells from blood. The cell subset or site label, as the study defines it: true naive CD4+ T cells. Receptors were obtained from a man aged 30-40 years with type 1 diabetes.

The chain joins TRBV6-5 to TRBJ1-5, with D perhaps TRBD1 (5 bases). CDR1 and CDR2 from the germline V gene are MNHEY and SVGAGI. The CDR3 consists of 13 residues. V was trimmed by 5 bases and J by 4 bases, leaving 9 bases between them. Written as DNA, the CDR3 is TGTGCCAGCAGTCCACAGGCTAATCAGCCCCAGCATTTT. This translates into CASSPQANQPQHF.

This clone was picked up a small number of times. This rearrangement joins TRBV7-2 to TRBJ2-5; TRBD1 is a possible D gene (6 bases). Looked up from germline, CDR1 is SGHTA and CDR2 is FQGNSA. The CDR3 has 13 residues. V was shortened by 5 bases and J by 5 bases, with 12 bases between the two germline ends. This chain's CDR3 is CASSPNRGETQYF. For the CDR3, the DNA is TGTGCCAGCAGCCCTAATAGGGGGGAGACCCAGTACTTC.

This sequence joins TRBV7-9 and TRBJ2-3; D remains ambiguous. The CDR3 covers 14 residues. Trimming removed 0 bases from V and 2 bases from J, with 6 bases in between. From germline, CDR1 is SEHNR and CDR2 FQNEAQ (reference sequence). The CDR3 sequence: CASSLAVPTDTQYF. The CDR3 DNA reads TGTGCCAGCAGCTTAGCCGTTCCCACAGATACGCAGTATTTT.

V gene TRBV7-2 combines with J gene TRBJ2-4, with D possibly being TRBD2 (5 bases). Trimming pared 0 bases from V and 0 bases from J, leaving 15 bases between. From germline, CDR1 is SGHTA and CDR2 FQGNSA. CDR3 length: 18 residues. The CDR3 DNA reads as TGTGCCAGCAGCTTAGCCCTTAGGACGGGGTTAGCCAAAAACATTCAGTACTTC. It translates to CASSLALRTGLAKNIQYF.

J is TRBJ1-1 and V is TRBV15, with a weak D call TRBD1 (5 bases). The germline V gene encodes CDR1 LNHNV and CDR2 YYDKDF (reference sequence). The length of the CDR3 is 16 residues. V was pared by 6 bases and J by 2 bases, with 19 bases between. This CDR3 is CATRVAGRGDNTEAFF. The CDR3 DNA sequence: TGTGCCACCAGAGTGGCAGGGCGGGGGGACAACACTGAAGCTTTCTTT.

This clone has a handful of counts. This chain joins TRBV5-1 and TRBJ2-3, with 7 bases matching TRBD1. Germline CDR1 is SGHRS and CDR2 is YFSETQ. The CDR3 covers 16 residues. V shed 4 bases and J 5 bases; nucleotides not matched to a gene: 13. Here the CDR3 DNA reads TGCGCCAGCAGCCGGGACAGCCGCACGGGCGGAGATACGCAGTATTTT. It is translated as CASSRDSRTGGDTQYF. The variable domain in full, with the rest retrieved from reference TRBV5-1 and TRBJ2-3, is KAGVTQTPRYLIKTRGQQVTLSCSPISGHRSVSWYQQTPGQGLQFLFEYFSETQRNKGNFPGRFSGRQFSNSRSEMNVSTLELGDSALYLCASSRDSRTGGDTQYFGPGTRLTVL.

This clone occurred a few times. The gene calls are TRBV15 and TRBJ1-1, with D perhaps TRBD1 (5 bases). The CDR3 is made up of 15 amino acids. Trimming removed 1 base from V and 4 bases from J, with 13 bases in between. The V gene's germline CDR1 is LNHNV and CDR2 YYDKDF (reference sequence). The CDR3 reads CATSRGQTPGTEAFF. For the CDR3, the DNA is TGTGCCACCAGCAGAGGACAGACCCCAGGCACTGAAGCTTTCTTT.

The chain has TRBV29-1 and TRBJ2-3, with D tentatively TRBD2 (5 bases). Trimming left V 4 bases short and J 4 bases short, with 12 bases between. Germline V lookup: CDR1 SQVTM, CDR2 ANQGSEA. This CDR3 contains 13 residues. The CDR3 bases are TGCAGCGTTGTCCCCTCTAGCCCAGATACGCAGTATTTT. This codes for CSVVPSSPDTQYF.

There are a few counts of this clone. The V and J genes are TRBV6-5 and TRBJ1-2; 8 bases are a match to TRBD1. This CDR3 is 13 amino acids long. Germline CDR1 reads MNHEY; CDR2 reads SVGAGI. V was clipped by 6 bases and J by 8 bases; unmatched bases: 8. The CDR3 reads CASRDRASGGYTF. In nucleotides, the CDR3 is TGTGCCAGCAGGGACAGGGCCTCGGGCGGCTACACCTTC.

The V and J genes are TRBV10-3 and TRBJ2-5; the D is unclear. The CDR3 contains 14 residues. V was cut by 3 bases and J by 1 base, with 9 bases left in between. Germline V gene sequence: CDR1 ENHRY, CDR2 SYGVKD. Written as DNA, the CDR3 is TGTGCCATCAGTGAAGGCGACTTCCAAGAGACCCAGTACTTC. Protein sequence: CAISEGDFQETQYF.

The chain has TRBV7-2 and TRBJ1-2; no definite D call. The V gene lost 0 bases and the J gene lost 5 bases, with 10 bases spanning the gap. Germline-derived CDR1 and CDR2 are SGHTA and FQGNSA. The CDR3 length is 14 residues. The CDR3 DNA follows: TGTGCCAGCAGCTTAGCCACTACTTATTATGGCTACACCTTC. Translating it yields CASSLATTYYGYTF.

The chain employs TRBV29-1 and TRBJ1-2, with TRBD1 matching 8 bases. CDR1 SQVTM and CDR2 ANQGSEA come from the germline V gene. The CDR3 totals 14 residues. J lost 6 bases, V lost 6 bases, and 12 bases had no gene match. DNA of the CDR3: TGCAGCGTGGGAGAATGGGGACAGGTTAATGGCTACACCTTC. It encodes CSVGEWGQVNGYTF. The full variable domain, with the rest looked up from reference TRBV29-1 and TRBJ1-2, is SAVISQKPSRDICQRGTSLTIQCQVDSQVTMMFWYRQQPGQSLTLIATANQGSEATYESGFVIDKFPISRPNLTFSTLTVSNMSPEDSSIYLCSVGEWGQVNGYTFGSGTRLTVV.

The chain couples TRBV6-5 to TRBJ2-7; TRBD2 aligns across 15 bases. This CDR3 contains 15 residues. Germline CDR1 MNHEY, CDR2 SVGAGI. Unmatched junction bases numbered 9, after V lost 8 bases and J lost 7 bases. CDR3 sequence reads: CASCRTSGGAQEQYF. In DNA, the CDR3 is TGTGCCAGCTGTCGGACTAGCGGGGGGGCGCAGGAGCAGTACTTC.

The chain has TRBV5-1 and TRBJ2-3, with TRBD1 matching 7 bases. The CDR3 contains 14 residues. The germline gives CDR1 SGHRS, CDR2 YFSETQ. Unmatched junction bases numbered 7, after V lost 7 bases and J lost 2 bases. CDR3 sequence (DNA): TGCGCCAGCGGCAGACAGGGAAACACAGATACGCAGTATTTT. Translation: CASGRQGNTDTQYF. Together with reference TRBV5-1 and TRBJ2-3, the CDR3 gives the full variable domain: KAGVTQTPRYLIKTRGQQVTLSCSPISGHRSVSWYQQTPGQGLQFLFEYFSETQRNKGNFPGRFSGRQFSNSRSEMNVSTLELGDSALYLCASGRQGNTDTQYFGPGTRLTVL.

In its sample, this clone was seen a few times. This chain links TRBV7-3 with TRBJ1-5; the D gene is possibly TRBD1 (6 bases). Trimming took 5 bases from V and 4 from J, leaving 9 bases between them. The CDR3 length is 13 residues. Per the germline V gene, CDR1 is SGHTA and CDR2 is FQGTGA. CDR3 in amino acids: CASSQDSNQPQHF. CDR3 sequence (DNA): TGTGCCAGCAGCCAGGACAGTAATCAGCCCCAGCATTTT.

The chain employs TRBV7-2 and TRBJ2-6, with D possibly matching TRBD1 (6 bases). The CDR3 length is 17 residues. Germline V gene data show CDR1 as SGHTA and CDR2 as FQGNSA. V lost 3 bases and J lost 5, with 17 bases in between. CDR3 protein: CASSFSYRAGRANVLTF. CDR3 nucleotide sequence: TGTGCCAGCAGCTTTAGCTACAGGGCCGGGAGGGCCAACGTCCTGACTTTC.

The J gene is TRBJ2-2, the V gene TRBV4-2, with D uncertain. Germline V lookup: CDR1 LGHNA, CDR2 YNFKEQ. This CDR3 comprises 14 residues. Trimming removed 4 bases from V and 4 bases from J, with 10 bases in between. CDR3 in amino acids: CASSLSEATGELFF. The CDR3 nucleotides read TGTGCCAGCAGCCTCTCAGAGGCCACCGGGGAGCTGTTTTTT.

This chain uses TRBV18 with TRBJ1-1; TRBD1 aligns across 9 bases. This CDR3 contains 15 residues. Looked up from germline, CDR1 is KGHSH and CDR2 is LQKENI. With V trimmed by 1 base and J by 3 bases, 3 bases remained unmatched. The CDR3 nucleotides read TGTGCCAGCTCACCACGGTGGACAGGGGACACTGAAGCTTTCTTT. Translated: CASSPRWTGDTEAFF.

V and J are TRBV19 and TRBJ2-2; 8 bases line up with TRBD1. Per germline, CDR1 LNHDA and CDR2 SQIVND (reference sequence). V dropped 7 bases and J dropped 6; count of bases not matched to a gene: 10. The CDR3 runs 15 residues. CDR3 sequence: CASTPGQGVSGELFF. The CDR3 nucleotides are TGTGCCAGTACCCCAGGACAGGGAGTATCCGGGGAGCTGTTTTTT.

This clone has more than one count but fewer than ten. The V gene is TRBV7-8, the J gene TRBJ2-2; 11 bases fit TRBD1. V shed 5 bases, J shed 4 bases, and the junction held 3 bases outside the gene matches. CDR3 length equals 15 residues. Germline CDR1 and CDR2: SGHVS and FQNEAQ. CDR3 sequence (DNA): TGTGCCAGCAGCCCAGGGACAGGGGGCACCGGGGAGCTGTTTTTT. This encodes CASSPGTGGTGELFF.

DNA of the CDR3: TGCGCCAGCACCCGGGACATGGGCAATCAGCCCCAGCATTTT. It specifies CASTRDMGNQPQHF. The gene calls are TRBV10-2 and TRBJ1-5, with a weak D call TRBD1 (6 bases). Germline CDR1 and CDR2: WSHSY and SAAADI. V was shortened by 7 bases and J by 2 bases, with 12 bases between the two germline ends. CDR3 length: 14 residues.

V is TRBV11-2 and J is TRBJ1-4, with a weak D call TRBD1 (6 bases). The CDR3 has 15 amino acids. V dropped 5 bases and J dropped 6 bases, with 16 bases sitting between them. Germline V gene lookup returns CDR1 SGHAT and CDR2 FQNNGV. The CDR3 bases are TGTGCCAGCAGCCTGACAGGCGCCCGATATGAAAAACTGTTTTTT. Its translation is CASSLTGARYEKLFF.